This T cell receptor beta chain was sequenced during a study of human T cells and chemical hapten exposure. As for the study in general: An area of 2 cm by approximately 2.1 cm on upper inner arm skin received 2% DPC for sensitization. Once 0.01% DPC had been applied to the upper back by patch test, readings were taken at 6 days.

Indicated time point: pre-sensitization, week 0. Treatment noted: therapeutic diphenylcyclopropenone sensitization with weekly scalp DPC. Investigators collected blood before applying each patch test. Someone pulled total RNA out of unfractionated whole blood. MiXCR, applied by TCRdb to the RACE reads, yields one record per CDR3 protein. This sample has 62,000 or so distinct CDR3 sequences, with roughly 9.8% found just once. CDR1 LGHNA and CDR2 YSLEER come from the germline V gene. V was cut by 0 bases and J by 4 bases, with 15 bases left in between. The CDR3 contains 16 residues. This material consisted of whole blood, taken in connection with sensitization to the hapten diphenylcyclopropenone (DPC). The chain employs TRBV4-3 and TRBJ1-2; TRBD1 might be the D (6 bases). The clonotype originates from a woman in her forties or fifties with alopecia areata. Some clones in this sample may be carry-over from other donors' samples. The CDR3 coding sequence is TGCGCCAGCAGCCAAGATCAAGCGGGGGGCCTCTATGGCTACACCTTC. Translating gives CASSQDQAGGLYGYTF.